The sequence of this T cell receptor beta chain was determined in a study of T cells in women clearing cervical HPV infection. Findings of the study overall: CIN3+ cases had significantly higher TCR richness than controls; evenness did not differ. Controls had more TRBV6-7 (approximately 0.15%) than cases (roughly 0.11%).

From germline, CDR1 is SQVTM and CDR2 ANQGSEA. This CDR3 comprises 14 residues. As concerns this clone: Its antigen is not identified. The CDR3 end is not reached by the read, which stops 3 residues before it; the germline J gene fills it in.

Genomic DNA, averaging approximately 1,200 ng per sample, yielded TCR beta CDR3 via immunoSEQ. Assay: immunoSEQ multiplex PCR; the TCRdb copy retains only in-frame clones and omits some. The sample totals roughly 22,000 clones. MY09/MY11 PCR detected cervical HPV DNA; dot-blot assigned genotypes. The TCR originated in a woman aged 18 to 75 with a cervical HPV16 infection that either progressed to CIN3+ or cleared (not recorded which). Source material: blood buffy coat. The chain joins TRBV29-1 to TRBJ2-4; D is perhaps TRBD1 or TRBD2 (5 bases each). The chain's CDR3 is CSVEREGDQSGQYF. Partial CDR3 DNA: TGCAGCGTTGAGAGGGAAGGGGATCAGTCCGGT.